This T cell receptor (beta chain) was sequenced in a study of blood T cells in healthy people across ages. Study-level findings and limits: It was found that TCR beta diversity correlated strongly with the percentage of naive T cells. Across the age range, TCR beta diversity per million T cells fell in a roughly linear way. One million T cells yielded diversity estimates that were considered underestimates.

Through a sample-barcoded 5' primer and a J-beta primer mix, a second PCR was run for about 7 to 12 cycles. TCRdb re-derived calls from the 5' RACE reads in MiXCR, one entry per CDR3 protein. The sample has some 760,000 distinct CDR3 sequences, around 25% seen once. A word on this clonotype: Its antigen is as yet unknown.

The germline V and J ends were trimmed by 6 bases and 8 bases, with 13 bases remaining between them. Germline CDR1 is SGHVS and CDR2 is FNYEAQ. The CDR3 contains 13 residues. The same data also went into a second study, on T cells of mothers and their children.

The gene calls are TRBV7-6 and TRBJ1-4; no firm D call. Sequencing was performed on blood. The sequence came from a boy younger than 18 in good health. In DNA form, the CDR3 reads TGTGCCAGCAGTTTGATGGATGAGGAAAAACTGTTTTTT. Translating it yields CASSLMDEEKLFF.